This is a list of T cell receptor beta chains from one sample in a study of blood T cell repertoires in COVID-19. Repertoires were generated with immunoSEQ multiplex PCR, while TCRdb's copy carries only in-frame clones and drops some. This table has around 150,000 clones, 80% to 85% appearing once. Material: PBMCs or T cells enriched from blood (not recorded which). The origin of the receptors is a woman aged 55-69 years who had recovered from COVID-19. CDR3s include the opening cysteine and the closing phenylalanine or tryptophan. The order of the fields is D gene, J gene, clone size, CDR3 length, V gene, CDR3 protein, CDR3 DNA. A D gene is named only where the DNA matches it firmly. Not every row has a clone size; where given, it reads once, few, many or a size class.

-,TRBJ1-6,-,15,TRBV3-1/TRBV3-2,CASSRIAGSASPLHF,TGTGCCAGCAGCCGAATAGCAGGGTCGGCTTCACCCCTCCACTTT
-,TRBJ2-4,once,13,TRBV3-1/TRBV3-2,CASSQGRGNIQYF,TGTGCCAGCAGCCAAGGCAGAGGAAACATTCAGTACTTC
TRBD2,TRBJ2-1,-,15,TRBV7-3,CASSLTSGGYNEQFF,TGTGCCAGCAGCTTGACTAGCGGGGGGTACAATGAGCAGTTCTTC
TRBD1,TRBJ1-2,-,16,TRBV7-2,CASSGGTGQERYGYTF,TGTGCCAGCAGCGGGGGAACGGGACAGGAACGCTATGGCTACACCTTC
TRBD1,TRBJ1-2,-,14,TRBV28,CASGLPSGGRGYTF,TGTGCCAGCGGCTTACCCTCAGGGGGACGTGGCTACACCTTC
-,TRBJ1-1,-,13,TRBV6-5,CASSRHSNTEAFF,TGTGCCAGCTCGCGACATTCGAACACTGAAGCTTTCTTT
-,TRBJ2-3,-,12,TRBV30,CAWTGDTDTQYF,TGTGCCTGGACTGGAGACACAGATACGCAGTATTTT
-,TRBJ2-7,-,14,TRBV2,CASIRERQTYEQYF,TGTGCCAGCATTAGAGAACGACAGACCTACGAGCAGTACTTC
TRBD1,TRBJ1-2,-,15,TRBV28,CASRGTGAANYGYTF,TGTGCCAGCAGGGGAACAGGGGCAGCTAACTATGGCTACACCTTC
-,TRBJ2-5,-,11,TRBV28,CASSSGLTQYF,TGTGCCAGCAGCTCGGGGTTGACCCAGTACTTC
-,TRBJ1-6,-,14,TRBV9,CASSVDWAFSPLHF,TGTGCCAGCAGCGTGGACTGGGCCTTTTCACCCCTCCACTTT
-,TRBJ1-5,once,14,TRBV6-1,CASSQGNSNQPQHF,TGTGCCAGCAGTCAGGGGAATAGCAATCAGCCCCAGCATTTT
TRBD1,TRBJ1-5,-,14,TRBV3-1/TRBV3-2,CASSDRGNNQPQHF,TGTGCCAGCAGTGACAGGGGTAACAATCAGCCCCAGCATTTT
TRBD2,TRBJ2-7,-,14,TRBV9,CASSVSSGTYEQYF,TGTGCCAGCAGCGTGAGTAGCGGGACCTACGAGCAGTACTTC
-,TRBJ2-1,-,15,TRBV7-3,CASSRDGTPYNEQFF,TGTGCCAGCAGCCGAGACGGGACACCTTACAATGAGCAGTTCTTC
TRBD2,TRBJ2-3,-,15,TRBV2,CASSALALSTDTQYF,TGTGCCAGCAGTGCACTAGCGCTCTCCACAGATACGCAGTATTTT
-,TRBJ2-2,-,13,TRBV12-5,CASGLGLPGELFF,TGTGCTAGTGGTTTGGGGCTGCCCGGGGAGCTGTTTTTT
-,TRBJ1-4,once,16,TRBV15,CATSRDDRSQPGKLFF,TGTGCCACCAGCAGAGATGACCGGAGCCAGCCGGGAAAACTGTTTTTT
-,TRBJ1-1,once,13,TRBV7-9,CASSTQGTTEAFF,TGTGCCAGCAGCACACAGGGTACTACTGAAGCTTTCTTT
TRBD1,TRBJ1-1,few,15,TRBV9,CASSVAGQWNTEAFF,TGTGCCAGCAGCGTAGCGGGACAGTGGAACACTGAAGCTTTCTTT
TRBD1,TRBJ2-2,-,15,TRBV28,CASSLTGGDAGELFF,TGTGCCAGCAGTCTTACAGGGGGCGACGCCGGGGAGCTGTTTTTT
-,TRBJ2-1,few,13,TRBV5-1,CASSPEARQEQFF,TGCGCCAGCAGCCCGGAGGCACGCCAGGAGCAGTTCTTC
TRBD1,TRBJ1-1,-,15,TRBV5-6,CASSITGGVYTEAFF,TGTGCCAGCAGCATAACAGGGGGCGTCTACACTGAAGCTTTCTTT
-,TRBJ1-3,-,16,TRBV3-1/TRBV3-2,CASSPRGPDYGNTIYF,TGTGCCAGCAGCCCCCGAGGGCCCGATTACGGAAACACCATATATTTT
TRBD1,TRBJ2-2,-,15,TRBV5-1,CASSPRTGVTGELFF,TGCGCCAGCAGCCCCCGGACAGGGGTGACCGGGGAGCTGTTTTTT
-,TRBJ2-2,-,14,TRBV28,CASSLRTNTGELFF,TGTGCCAGCAGTCTGCGGACGAACACCGGGGAGCTGTTTTTT
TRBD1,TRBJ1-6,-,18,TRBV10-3,CAISEGHYSTGSNSPLHF,TGTGCCATCAGTGAAGGACATTACTCGACAGGGTCGAATTCACCCCTCCACTTT
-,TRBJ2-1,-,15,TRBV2,CASKAGLSSYNEQFF,TGTGCCAGCAAGGCGGGGCTGAGCTCCTACAATGAGCAGTTCTTC